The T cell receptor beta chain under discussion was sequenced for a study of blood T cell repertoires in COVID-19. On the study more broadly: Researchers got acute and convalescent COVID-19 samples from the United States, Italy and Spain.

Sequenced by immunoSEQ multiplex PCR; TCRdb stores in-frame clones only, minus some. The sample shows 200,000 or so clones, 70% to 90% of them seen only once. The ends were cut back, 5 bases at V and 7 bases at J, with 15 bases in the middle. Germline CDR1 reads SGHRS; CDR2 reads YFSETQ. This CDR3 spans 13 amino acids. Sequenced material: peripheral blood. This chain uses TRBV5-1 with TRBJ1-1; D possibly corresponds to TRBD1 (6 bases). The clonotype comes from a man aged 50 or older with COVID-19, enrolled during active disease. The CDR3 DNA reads TGCGCCAGCAGGAAGGGGGTAGGGCTTGAAGCTTTCTTT. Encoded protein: CASRKGVGLEAFF. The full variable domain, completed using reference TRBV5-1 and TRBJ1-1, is KAGVTQTPRYLIKTRGQQVTLSCSPISGHRSVSWYQQTPGQGLQFLFEYFSETQRNKGNFPGRFSGRQFSNSRSEMNVSTLELGDSALYLCASRKGVGLEAFFGQGTRLTVV.